This entry describes one T cell receptor beta chain. This sample stems from a study of shared clonotypes between healthy human individuals. J lost 7 bases, V lost 4 bases, and 15 bases had no gene match. The CDR3 covers 17 residues. Per the germline V gene, CDR1 is SGHVS and CDR2 is FNYEAQ. Positive CCR7 selection of CD45RO-negative cells yielded the naive CD8 cells, and terminally differentiated effector memory CD45RA+ cells were excluded. Here immunoSEQ multiplex PCR was the method, and the copy in TCRdb shows in-frame clones only, minus some. This table has roughly 810,000 clones, 96% appearing once.

This rearrangement joins TRBV7-6 to TRBJ2-4; 8 bases match TRBD1. Source material: naive CD8+ T cells sorted from blood. This sequence originates from a man aged 25 to 45 in good health. CDR3 loop: CASSSAAGTGFWNIQYF. CDR3 DNA sequence: TGTGCCAGCAGCTCAGCTGCCGGGACAGGATTTTGGAACATTCAGTACTTC.